Listed below are T cell receptor beta chains from one sample, sequenced in a study of shared clonotypes between healthy human individuals. Produced via immunoSEQ multiplex PCR; TCRdb's table is partial and in-frame only. This table holds roughly 1,800,000 clones, approximately 95% found once. What was sequenced was naive CD8+ T cells sorted from blood. All receptors come from a man younger than 35 in good health. CDR3s include the opening cysteine and the closing phenylalanine or tryptophan. The D gene is left open where the match is weak. Size values are once, few and many counts, or a class for expanded clones, and some rows have none.

size: -
D: -
V: TRBV2
J: TRBJ2-7
DNA: TGTGCCAGCAGTGAAGGAGGGACCTACGAGCAGTACTTC
CDR3: CASSEGGTYEQYF

size: once
D: -
V: TRBV13
J: TRBJ1-2
DNA: TGTGCCAGCAGCGAAATGGCAGGGGAAGTTATCTATGGCTACACCTTC
CDR3: CASSEMAGEVIYGYTF

size: -
D: -
V: TRBV4-3
J: TRBJ1-3
DNA: TGCGCCAGCAGCCAAGATTCAGGGGACGGAAACACCATATATTTT
CDR3: CASSQDSGDGNTIYF

size: -
D: TRBD1
V: TRBV19
J: TRBJ2-2
DNA: TGTGCCAGTAGTTCCCCCCGGGGACAGGGTTTGGGGGAGCTGTTTTTT
CDR3: CASSSPRGQGLGELFF

size: -
D: TRBD2
V: TRBV9
J: TRBJ2-7
DNA: TGTGCCAGCAGCGTAGCTGGCGGGAGTCCTTCCTACGAGCAGTACTTC
CDR3: CASSVAGGSPSYEQYF

size: -
D: -
V: TRBV4-1
J: TRBJ1-4
DNA: TGCGCCAGCAGCGAAGGTTCCCTGGGCGAAAAACTGTTTTTT
CDR3: CASSEGSLGEKLFF

size: -
D: -
V: TRBV5-1
J: TRBJ2-7
DNA: TGCGCCAGCAGCGTGGGGGGGCAGTCCTACGAGCAGTACTTC
CDR3: CASSVGGQSYEQYF

size: -
D: -
V: TRBV5-4
J: TRBJ2-7
DNA: TGTGCCAGCAGCTTGCAGGGGTCCTCCTACGAGCAGTACTTC
CDR3: CASSLQGSSYEQYF

size: -
D: -
V: TRBV19
J: TRBJ1-6
DNA: TGTGCCAGTAGTGCGCGCCGCGAAAAAATATCCTCCTATAATTCACCCCTCCACTTT
CDR3: CASSARREKISSYNSPLHF

size: -
D: TRBD2
V: TRBV4-1
J: TRBJ2-3
DNA: TGCGCCAGCAGCCAGAGGGGGGGACTAGCAGCAGATACGCAGTATTTT
CDR3: CASSQRGGLAADTQYF

size: -
D: TRBD1
V: TRBV11-2
J: TRBJ1-1
DNA: TGTGCCAGCAGCTTAGACATGGACAGGTTGAACACTGAAGCTTTCTTT
CDR3: CASSLDMDRLNTEAFF

size: -
D: -
V: TRBV28
J: TRBJ2-3
DNA: TGTGCCAGCAGTTTGTCAAGTAGCACAGATACGCAGTATTTT
CDR3: CASSLSSSTDTQYF

size: -
D: TRBD2
V: TRBV7-8
J: TRBJ2-5
DNA: TGTGCCAGCAGCCCCTCGGCTAGCGGGGGGCGGGCGACCCAGTACTTC
CDR3: CASSPSASGGRATQYF

size: -
D: TRBD1
V: TRBV28
J: TRBJ2-2
DNA: TGTGCCAGCCATCTTTCCCGGGACAGTAGAGGGGAGCTGTTTTTT
CDR3: CASHLSRDSRGELFF

size: -
D: TRBD2
V: TRBV7-8
J: TRBJ2-7
DNA: TGTGCCAGCACCCAGGGACTAGCGGGAGATCACGAGCAGTACTTC
CDR3: CASTQGLAGDHEQYF

size: -
D: TRBD2
V: TRBV29-1
J: TRBJ2-7
DNA: TGCAGCGTAATAGCGGGAGGCTACGAGCAGTACTTC
CDR3: CSVIAGGYEQYF

size: -
D: -
V: TRBV23-1
J: TRBJ2-1
DNA: TGCGCCAGCAGTCAAGCCAGGTGTGAGCAGTTCTTC
CDR3: CASSQARCEQFF

size: -
D: TRBD2
V: TRBV28
J: TRBJ2-3
DNA: TGTGCCAGCAGTCCCCGTCTAGCGGGGGGGAATTCGCAGTATTTT
CDR3: CASSPRLAGGNSQYF

size: -
D: -
V: TRBV4-1
J: TRBJ2-7
DNA: TGCGCCAGCAGTAGGGCGCTCTCCGGCGAGCAGTACTTC
CDR3: CASSRALSGEQYF

size: -
D: TRBD2
V: TRBV4-1
J: TRBJ2-7
DNA: TGCGCCAGCAGCCTCAGCGGGACGCCGAATTCCTACGAGCAGTACTTC
CDR3: CASSLSGTPNSYEQYF

size: -
D: TRBD2
V: TRBV7-3
J: TRBJ2-3
DNA: TGTGCCAGCAGTCGCGGGGTAGCGGGGCTCACAGATACGCAGTATTTT
CDR3: CASSRGVAGLTDTQYF

size: -
D: TRBD1
V: TRBV5-4
J: TRBJ1-2
DNA: TGTGCCAGCAGCTCCTACGGGACAGGGGACTATGGCTACACCTTC
CDR3: CASSSYGTGDYGYTF

size: -
D: -
V: TRBV7-8
J: TRBJ1-6
DNA: TGTGCCAGCAGCTTAGAAGTAGATAATTCACCCCTCCACTTT
CDR3: CASSLEVDNSPLHF

size: -
D: -
V: TRBV11-2
J: TRBJ2-1
DNA: TGTGCCAGCAGCTTAATCGCGGCCTCGGGCAATGAGCAGTTCTTC
CDR3: CASSLIAASGNEQFF

size: -
D: -
V: TRBV30
J: TRBJ2-2
DNA: TGTGCCTGGAGTGTCAACGAGGCCGGGGAGCTGTTTTTT
CDR3: CAWSVNEAGELFF

size: -
D: TRBD2
V: TRBV7-9
J: TRBJ2-3
DNA: TGTGCCAGCAGCTTCAATAGCGGGAAAGATACGCAGTATTTT
CDR3: CASSFNSGKDTQYF

size: -
D: -
V: TRBV5-1
J: TRBJ2-1
DNA: TGCGCCAGCAGCTTGGATCCGGGACGTGAGCAGTTCTTC
CDR3: CASSLDPGREQFF

size: -
D: -
V: TRBV6-6
J: TRBJ2-7
DNA: TGTGCCAGCAGTTACTCCGGGCCAGACTACGAGCAGTACTTC
CDR3: CASSYSGPDYEQYF

size: -
D: -
V: TRBV5-1
J: TRBJ2-7
DNA: TGCGCCAGCAGCGAACCCGACTACGAGCAGTACTTC
CDR3: CASSEPDYEQYF

size: -
D: -
V: TRBV4-2
J: TRBJ2-7
DNA: TGTGCCAGCAGCCCCCCGGGGGTGGGCAGGGTAAGCTACGAGCAGTACTTC
CDR3: CASSPPGVGRVSYEQYF

size: -
D: TRBD2
V: TRBV27
J: TRBJ2-1
DNA: TGTGCCAGCAGTCTTCCCCGACTAGCGGGGGGGCCCAATGAGCAGTTCTTC
CDR3: CASSLPRLAGGPNEQFF

size: -
D: TRBD2
V: TRBV9
J: TRBJ2-7
DNA: TGTGCCAGCAGCGTTGGCGGGACTACCCTATACGAGCAGTACTTC
CDR3: CASSVGGTTLYEQYF

size: -
D: -
V: TRBV27
J: TRBJ1-1
DNA: TGTGCCAGCAGTTTATCAGGGGTAACTGAAGCTTTCTTT
CDR3: CASSLSGVTEAFF

size: once
D: TRBD1
V: TRBV4-1
J: TRBJ2-5
DNA: TGCGCCAGCAGCCAGATTACAGGGGTGGGAGAGACCCAGTACTTC
CDR3: CASSQITGVGETQYF

size: -
D: TRBD1
V: TRBV2
J: TRBJ2-7
DNA: TGTGCCAGCAGTGAAGCAGGACAGGGGTACGAGCAGTACTTC
CDR3: CASSEAGQGYEQYF

size: -
D: TRBD2
V: TRBV29-1
J: TRBJ2-1
DNA: TGCAGCGCCGAAGCTGGACTAGCGGACAATGAGCAGTTCTTC
CDR3: CSAEAGLADNEQFF

size: -
D: TRBD2
V: TRBV5-4
J: TRBJ2-2
DNA: TGTGCCAGCGGCTTGGGACTAGCGGGGAACACCGGGGAGCTGTTTTTT
CDR3: CASGLGLAGNTGELFF

size: -
D: -
V: TRBV27
J: TRBJ2-1
DNA: TGTGCCAGCTCTAATAGGGGCAGGGGAAGGGGCAATGAGCAGTTCTTC
CDR3: CASSNRGRGRGNEQFF

size: -
D: TRBD1
V: TRBV10-1
J: TRBJ2-7
DNA: TGCGCCAGCAGTGACTTTGAGACAGGGTGGCACGAGCAGTACTTC
CDR3: CASSDFETGWHEQYF

size: -
D: -
V: TRBV4-3
J: TRBJ2-1
DNA: TGCGCCAGCAGCCAAGGGAGCGGGCCGGGCAATGAGCAGTTCTTC
CDR3: CASSQGSGPGNEQFF

size: -
D: -
V: TRBV27
J: TRBJ2-7
DNA: TGTGCCAGCAGTTTAGGCGGATACTCCTACGAGCAGTACTTC
CDR3: CASSLGGYSYEQYF

size: -
D: -
V: TRBV6-1
J: TRBJ2-7
DNA: TGTGCCAGCAGTGAAGATCGCAGGGCCTACGAGCAGTACTTC
CDR3: CASSEDRRAYEQYF

size: -
D: -
V: TRBV7-9
J: TRBJ2-5
DNA: TGTGCCAGCAGCGCGACGGGGGAGGACGGCAAGTCGCAAGAGACCCAGTACTTC
CDR3: CASSATGEDGKSQETQYF

size: once
D: TRBD2
V: TRBV4-1
J: TRBJ2-1
DNA: TGCGCCAGCAGCCAAGGAAGCGGGGGTTACAATGAGCAGTTCTTC
CDR3: CASSQGSGGYNEQFF

size: -
D: -
V: TRBV7-8
J: TRBJ2-7
DNA: TGTGCCAGCAGCTTAGTCTCCGGGGACGAGCAGTACTTC
CDR3: CASSLVSGDEQYF

size: -
D: -
V: TRBV6-1
J: TRBJ1-2
DNA: TGTGCCAGCCTGGGGGGAGAGGAGACCTATGGCTACACCTTC
CDR3: CASLGGEETYGYTF

size: -
D: -
V: TRBV13
J: TRBJ2-3
DNA: TGTGCCAGCAGCCATCCTAGCACAGATACGCAGTATTTT
CDR3: CASSHPSTDTQYF

size: -
D: TRBD2
V: TRBV5-6
J: TRBJ2-5
DNA: TGTGCCAGCAGCTTGCCTAGCGGGGGGTGGGAGACCCAGTACTTC
CDR3: CASSLPSGGWETQYF

size: -
D: -
V: TRBV6-5
J: TRBJ1-6
DNA: TGTGCCAGCAGTTACTCAGGAGACTATAATTCACCCCTCCACTTT
CDR3: CASSYSGDYNSPLHF

size: -
D: TRBD1
V: TRBV7-9
J: TRBJ1-6
DNA: TGTGCCAGCAGCCGCTCCGACAGGGCCCCAAATTCACCCCTCCACTTT
CDR3: CASSRSDRAPNSPLHF

size: -
D: TRBD2
V: TRBV29-1
J: TRBJ2-7
DNA: TGCAGCGTACGGACCGTAGCGGGAGATGGCTCCTACGAGCAGTACTTC
CDR3: CSVRTVAGDGSYEQYF

size: -
D: -
V: TRBV4-1
J: TRBJ1-5
DNA: TGCGCCAGCAGCCCACAGGAGGCGGAACAGCCCCAGCATTTT
CDR3: CASSPQEAEQPQHF

size: -
D: -
V: TRBV9
J: TRBJ1-1
DNA: TGTGCCAGCAGCGAAGTAGTGAACACTGAAGCTTTCTTT
CDR3: CASSEVVNTEAFF

size: once
D: -
V: TRBV28
J: TRBJ1-1
DNA: TGTGCCAGCAGTTATGAGGGGCCCTTGTCGACTTTCTTT
CDR3: CASSYEGPLSTFF

size: -
D: TRBD2
V: TRBV13
J: TRBJ2-1
DNA: TGTGCCAGCAGCTTCGGGGTAGCGGGAGTTGTTTCCTACAATGAGCAGTTCTTC
CDR3: CASSFGVAGVVSYNEQFF

size: once
D: -
V: TRBV27
J: TRBJ2-7
DNA: TGTGCCAGCAGTTTAGTGGGACCGGAATATAACGAGCAGTACTTC
CDR3: CASSLVGPEYNEQYF

size: -
D: -
V: TRBV9
J: TRBJ2-1
DNA: TGTGCCAGCAGCCTTTCGGTGGGCAATGAGCAGTTCTTC
CDR3: CASSLSVGNEQFF

size: -
D: -
V: TRBV23-1
J: TRBJ1-5
DNA: TGCGCCAGCAGTCCCCAGGGTTATAGCAATCAGCCCCAGCATTTT
CDR3: CASSPQGYSNQPQHF

size: -
D: -
V: TRBV29-1
J: TRBJ2-5
DNA: TGCAGCGTTGATTATACTGCCGAGACCCAGTACTTC
CDR3: CSVDYTAETQYF